These 26 T cell receptor beta chains share one sample of origin, sequenced in a study of CD4 and CD8 cells across lung adenocarcinoma regions (dated by TCRdb to between 2018 and 2020). The library relied on PCR. Sequencing instrument: HiSeq X Ten. TCRdb reprocessing: public reads trimmed at Q25 with fastp, clones called with MiXCR, in-frame beta chains kept. Entries are consolidated by CDR3 protein sequence, retaining the most common genes and DNA. This sample comprises roughly 25,000 distinct CDR3 sequences, about 50% of them detected only once. The top ten clonotypes cover approximately 45% of the sample. Sequenced material: CD8+ T cells from the center of a lung tumor. This specimen's cell subset or site label, per the study, means: tumor center region. Source of these receptors: a male donor with lung adenocarcinoma. The CD4 and CD8 labels of this study may be unreliable.

Regarding this clonotype: A read error may account for a junction end that differs from germline. The chain employs TRBV10-3 and TRBJ2-3; D might be TRBD1 or TRBD2, each matching 5 bases. The CDR3 is 18 amino acids. Per germline, CDR1 ENHRY and CDR2 SYGVKD. The CDR3 sequence is CAIRSAAGRGRDPETQYF. DNA of the CDR3: TGTGCCATCAGGAGCGCGGCGGGCCGGGGCCGTGACCCAGAGACCCAGTACTTT.

This clonotype showed up many times. The rearrangement uses TRBV5-1 and TRBJ1-1; perhaps TRBD1 as D (5 bases). The CDR3 contains 16 residues. Trimming removed 7 bases from V and 4 bases from J, with 23 bases in between. Germline V gene data show CDR1 as SGHRS and CDR2 as YFSETQ. CDR3 in amino acids: CASHPRPVGGSTEAFF. As DNA, the CDR3 is TGCGCCAGCCACCCTCGACCCGTGGGGGGGAGCACTGAAGCTTTCTTT. Complete variable domain (other parts from reference TRBV5-1 and TRBJ1-1): KAGVTQTPRYLIKTRGQQVTLSCSPISGHRSVSWYQQTPGQGLQFLFEYFSETQRNKGNFPGRFSGRQFSNSRSEMNVSTLELGDSALYLCASHPRPVGGSTEAFFGQGTRLTVV.

V usage is TRBV12-3 or TRBV12-4 and J usage is TRBJ2-1; 7 positions match TRBD1. The tail of the sequence fits TRBJ2-7 better, so the J call may be wrong. The CDR3 has 14 amino acids. CDR3 bases: TGTGCCAGCAGTTCTACAGGGGTGTATGCCGAGCAGTACTTC. It codes for CASSSTGVYAEQYF.

The chain joins TRBV10-2 to TRBJ2-4; D gene ambiguous. Germline lookup yields CDR1 WSHSY and CDR2 SAAADI. The CDR3 length is 16 residues. Trimming took off 2 bases at V and 13 bases at J, with 24 bases between the two ends. The CDR3 sequence: CASSEPGRRATDTQYF. The CDR3 DNA sequence: TGCGCCAGCAGTGAGCCGGGTCGGCGAGCCACAGATACGCAGTACTTC.

The V gene is TRBV6-1, the J gene TRBJ2-5; 12 bases are shared with TRBD1. This CDR3 has 15 residues. Germline CDR1 is MNHNS and CDR2 is SASEGT. V was pared by 4 bases and J by 8 bases, with 8 bases of the junction left unmatched. CDR3 DNA: TGTGCCAGCAGTGGTGGGACAGGGGGCTCAGACACCCAGTACTTC. Its translation is CASSGGTGGSDTQYF.

On this clonotype itself: One end of the junction fails to match germline, which may point to a read error. This rearrangement joins TRBV6-1 to TRBJ2-4; possibly TRBD2 for D (6 bases). The germline V gene encodes CDR1 MNHNS and CDR2 SASEGT. This CDR3 is built from 15 residues. CDR3 nucleotide sequence: TGTGCCAGCGACACGGGGGTGTGGAGCGAAGACATTCAGTACTTT. Amino acids: CASDTGVWSEDIQYF.

Ten or more counts support this clonotype. The V gene is TRBV10-2, the J gene TRBJ2-3; either TRBD1 or TRBD2 may supply D (5 bases each). Trimming removed 3 bases at V and 8 bases at J, with 15 bases between. CDR3 size: 14 residues. Germline V lookup: CDR1 WSHSY, CDR2 SAAADI. The DNA for the CDR3 is TGCGCCAGCAGTGATTCGGGACCTAGGAGTACGCAGTATTTT. Translating it yields CASSDSGPRSTQYF.

The rearrangement joins TRBV10-3 to TRBJ2-3; D perhaps matches TRBD2 (6 bases). The J call could be wrong; TRBJ2-4 is a better fit for the DNA end. The CDR3 has 13 amino acids. Germline V CDR1 and CDR2: ENHRY, SYGVKD. The CDR3 spells CARRRESTDTQYF. CDR3 nucleotides: TGTGCCAGGAGGCGGGAAAGCACAGACACTCAGTACTTC.

The genes are TRBV28 and TRBJ2-4; D tentatively reads TRBD1 or TRBD2 (5 bases each). The germline gives CDR1 MDHEN, CDR2 SYDVKM. The CDR3 spans 14 residues. CDR3 sequence: CAGSGTGDKEIQYF. The CDR3 bases are TGTGCGGGGAGTGGGACCGGTGACAAAGAGATTCAGTACTTC.

About this clonotype itself: An end of the junction does not agree with germline; a read error may underlie this. The J gene is TRBJ2-5, the V gene TRBV4-1; D possibly matches TRBD1 or TRBD2 (6 bases each). The CDR3 length is 15 residues. CDR1 and CDR2 (germline): MGHRA, YSYEKL. CDR3 sequence reads: CAGGHGGRDQETQYF. In nucleotides, the CDR3 is TGCGCCGGGGGGCACGGGGGCCGTGACCAAGAGACCCAGTATTTC.

The count of this clonotype is one. V is TRBV6-1 and J is TRBJ2-3; D remains ambiguous. The better agreement between TRBJ2-7 and the DNA end casts doubt on the J call. The CDR3 runs to 16 residues. Germline V gene data show CDR1 as MNHNS and CDR2 as SASEGT. The CDR3: CASSPSRLGTTNTQYF. The CDR3 DNA sequence: TGTGCCAGCAGCCCATCGCGGCTGGGAACCACAAATACGCAGTACTTC.

J is TRBJ2-2 and V is TRBV10-1; D remains unclear. The CDR3 loop spans 15 amino acids. V was clipped by 3 bases and J by 0 bases, with 8 bases between them. CDR1 is WNHNN and CDR2 is SYGVQD in the germline V gene (reference sequence). CDR3: CASSDVQPNTGELFF. CDR3 in DNA: TGCGCCAGCAGTGATGTACAGCCGAACACCGGGGAGCTGTTTTTT.

Points on this clonotype: The junction shows a germline mismatch at one end, possibly a read error. CDR3 residues: CASRDSGLGVRDIQYF. Written as DNA, the CDR3 is TGTGCCAGCCGTGACTCGGGGCTGGGAGTTAGAGATATTCAGTATTTC. This chain links TRBV6-4 with TRBJ2-4; tentatively, D is TRBD1 or TRBD2 (5 bases each). This CDR3 has 16 amino acids. Germline assignment: CDR1 MRHNA and CDR2 SNTAGT.

This chain connects TRBV6-1 to TRBJ2-1; 10 positions agree with TRBD2. V shed 9 bases and J 0 bases; nucleotides not matched to a gene: 2. This CDR3 has 14 residues. In germline, CDR1 is MNHNS, CDR2 SASEGT. The CDR3 sequence: CASEREGSYNEQFF. The CDR3 DNA sequence: TGTGCCAGTGAGCGGGAGGGCTCCTACAATGAGCAGTTCTTC.

This clonotype was detected a few times. The chain has TRBV6-1 and TRBJ1-1, with D perhaps matching TRBD1 (5 bases). V shed 6 bases and J shed 5 bases, with 16 bases lying between them. The CDR3 has 14 residues. The germline CDR1 and CDR2 sequences are MNHNS and SASEGT. The CDR3 nucleotides are TGTGCCAGCAGCCACGGGGGGTTTGGTACTGAAGCTTTCTTT. It is translated as CASSHGGFGTEAFF.

V gene TRBV27 combines with J gene TRBJ2-4; possibly TRBD1 or TRBD2 for D (6 bases each). The germline V gene encodes CDR1 MNHEY and CDR2 SMNVEV (reference sequence). Trimming took 10 bases from V and 5 from J, leaving 21 bases between them. This CDR3 has 15 residues. The CDR3 loop is CATGPGGGAQNIQYF. The CDR3, as DNA: TGTGCCACGGGGCCCGGGGGCGGGGCCCAAAACATTCAGTACTTC.

There are a few counts of this clonotype. This chain uses TRBV6-1 with TRBJ2-1; 7 nucleotides align to TRBD1. V gave up 6 bases and J gave up 9 bases; unmatched junction bases: 11. Germline V CDR1 and CDR2: MNHNS, SASEGT. The CDR3 extends over 14 amino acids. Here the CDR3 DNA reads TGTGCCAGCAGGAAGACAGGGTCCGTCACTGAGCAGTTCTTC. Encoded protein: CASRKTGSVTEQFF.

Comment on this clonotype: This may come from a read error, since a much larger clone is one base off. The chain couples TRBV10-1 to TRBJ2-1; 7 nucleotides match TRBD1. Germline-derived CDR1 and CDR2 are WNHNN and SYGVQD (reference sequence). CDR3 size: 15 residues. The chain's CDR3 is CPSSASRDSGNEQFF. The DNA of the CDR3 is TGCCCCAGCAGTGCGTCCCGGGACAGCGGCAATGAGCAGTTCTTC.

The rearrangement links TRBV27 to TRBJ2-3; D possibly uses TRBD1 or TRBD2 (5 bases each). The tail of the sequence fits TRBJ2-7 better, so the J call may be wrong. In germline, CDR1 is MNHEY, CDR2 SMNVEV (reference sequence). The CDR3 has 17 amino acids. CDR3 residues: CASSPQGSGWATDMQYF. For the CDR3, the DNA is TGTGCCAGCAGTCCCCAAGGAAGCGGTTGGGCGACAGACATGCAGTACTTC.

This clonotype has a count of ten or more. The chain carries TRBV6-1 and TRBJ1-2, with unresolved D. The CDR3 is 13 residues long. V lost 7 bases and J lost 7, with 16 bases in between. The V gene's germline CDR1 is MNHNS and CDR2 SASEGT. The CDR3 loop reads CASKSEGRGGYTF. CDR3 bases: TGTGCCAGCAAATCGGAGGGTCGAGGTGGCTACACCTTC.

The V call is TRBV11-2, the J call TRBJ2-1; D gene unclear. Germline loops: CDR1 SGHAT, CDR2 FQNNGV. V shed 2 bases and J shed 11 bases, with 13 bases lying between them. The CDR3 is 13 amino acids. The DNA for the CDR3 is TGTGCCAGCAGCTTAATGGCTAGGGCCAAGCAGTTCTTC. Protein sequence: CASSLMARAKQFF.

This clonotype appeared many times. V and J are TRBV28 and TRBJ2-3; D unresolved. Trimming took off 3 bases at V and 0 bases at J, with 4 bases between the two ends. The CDR3 is 13 amino acids. Germline V gives CDR1 MDHEN, CDR2 SYDVKM. This CDR3 reads CASSLVSTDTQYF. For the CDR3, the DNA is TGTGCCAGCAGTTTGGTTAGCACAGATACGCAGTATTTT.

This clonotype was counted only a few times. The chain employs TRBV25-1 and TRBJ1-1, with D perhaps matching TRBD1 (5 bases). Trimming took off 2 bases at V and 5 bases at J, with 15 bases between the two ends. The CDR3 is 15 amino acids. Germline-derived CDR1 and CDR2 are MGHDK and SYGVNS. CDR3 sequence (DNA): TGTGCCAGCAGTGAACCGGGCAGGCGGGGGACTGAAGCTTTCTTT. Translation gives CASSEPGRRGTEAFF. The whole variable domain, filled in from reference TRBV25-1 and TRBJ1-1, reads EADIYQTPRYLVIGTGKKITLECSQTMGHDKMYWYQQDPGMELHLIHYSYGVNSTEKGDLSSESTVSRIRTEHFPLTLESARPSHTSQYLCASSEPGRRGTEAFFGQGTRLTVV.

This chain uses TRBV23-1 with TRBJ2-1; 10 bases agree with TRBD2. TRBV23-1 is assigned to the ORF class and has an uncertain function. The CDR3 consists of 17 residues. V trimming: 3 bases; J trimming: 4 bases; junction bases outside the gene matches: 9. CDR3: CASSHRKPSGSYNEQFF. CDR3 coding DNA: TGCGCCAGCAGTCACCGTAAACCTAGCGGGAGTTACAATGAGCAGTTCTTC.

Comments on this clonotype: The junction and the germline gene differ at one end; a read error may be behind it. The chain joins TRBV10-1 to TRBJ2-3; perhaps D is TRBD1 or TRBD2 (5 bases each). This CDR3 is 15 amino acids long. Germline assignment: CDR1 WNHNN and CDR2 SYGVQD (reference sequence). DNA of the CDR3: TGCGCCAGCAGTGAGGGGCAGGGAGCCACAGATACGCAGTATTTC. Its translation: CASSEGQGATDTQYF.

This clonotype was detected only once. The germline gene is not matched at one end of the junction; a read error may be the cause. The V gene is TRBV6-1, the J gene TRBJ2-5; 15 bases match TRBD2. The CDR3 has 18 residues. Per the germline V gene, CDR1 is MNHNS and CDR2 is SASEGT. The chain's CDR3 is CASSSGLAGGAYPEAQYF. The CDR3 nucleotides are TGTGCCAGCAGCTCCGGACTAGCGGGAGGGGCGTACCCCGAGGCCCAGTATTTC.